This T cell receptor (beta chain) was sequenced in a study of blood T cell repertoires in COVID-19. Study details: COVID-19 samples from acute and convalescent phases originated in the United States, Italy and Spain. T cells, B-cell-depleted T cells, or PBMCs supplied cDNA or gDNA.

As originally analysed: Scientists estimated how many nucleated cells there were by amplifying reference gene primers. Measured with immunoSEQ multiplex PCR; TCRdb has only the in-frame clones, and not every one. V and J calls and clone size are those listed in that table; D and trimming were worked out from the DNA. The sample carries 120,000 or so clones, approximately 81% recorded once. The CDR3 extends over 11 amino acids. Germline-derived CDR1 and CDR2 are SGHTS and YDEGEE. V was shortened by 0 bases and J by 8 bases, with 5 bases between the two germline ends. The chain couples TRBV5-8 to TRBJ1-1; D call uncertain. The clonotype comes from a woman aged 45-60 years with acute or convalescent COVID-19. Sequencing used peripheral blood. This CDR3 is CASSLDGEAFF. CDR3 DNA: TGTGCCAGCAGCTTGGACGGGGAAGCTTTCTTT. Filled out from reference TRBV5-8 and TRBJ1-1, the complete variable domain reads EAGVTQSPTHLIKTRGQQATLRCSPISGHTSVYWYQQALGLGLQFLLWYDEGEERNRGNFPPRFSGRQFPNYSSELNVNALELEDSALYLCASSLDGEAFFGQGTRLTVV.